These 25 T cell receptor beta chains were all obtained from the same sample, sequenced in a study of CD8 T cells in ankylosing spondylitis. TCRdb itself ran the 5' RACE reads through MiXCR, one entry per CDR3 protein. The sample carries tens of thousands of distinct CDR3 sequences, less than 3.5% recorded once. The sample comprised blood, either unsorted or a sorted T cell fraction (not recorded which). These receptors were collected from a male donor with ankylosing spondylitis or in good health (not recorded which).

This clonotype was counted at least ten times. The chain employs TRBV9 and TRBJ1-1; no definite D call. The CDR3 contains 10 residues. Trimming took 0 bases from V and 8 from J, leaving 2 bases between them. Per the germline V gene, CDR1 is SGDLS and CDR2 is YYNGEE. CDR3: CASSVEEAFF. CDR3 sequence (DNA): TGTGCCAGCAGCGTAGAGGAAGCTTTCTTT.

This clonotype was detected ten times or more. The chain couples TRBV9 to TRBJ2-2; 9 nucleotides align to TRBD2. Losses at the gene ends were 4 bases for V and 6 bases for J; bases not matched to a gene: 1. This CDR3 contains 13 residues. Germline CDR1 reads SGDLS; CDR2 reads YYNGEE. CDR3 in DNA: TGTGCCAGCAGCCTAGCGGGACCCGGGGAGCTGTTTTTT. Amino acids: CASSLAGPGELFF.

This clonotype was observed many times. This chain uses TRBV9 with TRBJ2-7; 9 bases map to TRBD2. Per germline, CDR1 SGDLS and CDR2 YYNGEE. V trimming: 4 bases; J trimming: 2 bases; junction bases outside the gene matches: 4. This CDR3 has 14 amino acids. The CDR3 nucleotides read TGTGCCAGCAGCCCGAGACTAGCGGCCTACGAGCAGTACTTC. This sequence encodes CASSPRLAAYEQYF.

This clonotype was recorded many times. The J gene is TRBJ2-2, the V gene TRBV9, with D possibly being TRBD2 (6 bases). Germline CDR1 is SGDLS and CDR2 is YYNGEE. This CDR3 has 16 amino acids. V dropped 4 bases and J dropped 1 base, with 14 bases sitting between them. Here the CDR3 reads CASSPRRGRNTGELFF. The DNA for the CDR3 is TGTGCCAGCAGCCCCCGACGGGGGAGGAACACCGGGGAGCTGTTTTTT. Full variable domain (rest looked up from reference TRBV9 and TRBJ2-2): DSGVTQTPKHLITATGQRVTLRCSPRSGDLSVYWYQQSLDQGLQFLIQYYNGEERAKGNILERFSAQQFPDLHSELNLSSLELGDSALYFCASSPRRGRNTGELFFGEGSRLTVL.

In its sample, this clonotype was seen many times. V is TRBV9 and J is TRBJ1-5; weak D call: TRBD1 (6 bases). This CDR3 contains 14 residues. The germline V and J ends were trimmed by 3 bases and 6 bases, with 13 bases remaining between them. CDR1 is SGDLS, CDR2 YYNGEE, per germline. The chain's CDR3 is CASSATGRSQPQHF. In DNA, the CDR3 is TGTGCCAGCAGCGCGACAGGCAGGAGTCAGCCCCAGCATTTT.

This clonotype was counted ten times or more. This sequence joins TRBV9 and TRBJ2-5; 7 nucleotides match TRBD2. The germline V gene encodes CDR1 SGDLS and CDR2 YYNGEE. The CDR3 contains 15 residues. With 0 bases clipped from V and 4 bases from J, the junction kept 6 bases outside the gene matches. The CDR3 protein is CASSVVAGVPETQYF. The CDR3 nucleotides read TGTGCCAGCAGCGTAGTTGCGGGGGTCCCAGAGACCCAGTACTTC.

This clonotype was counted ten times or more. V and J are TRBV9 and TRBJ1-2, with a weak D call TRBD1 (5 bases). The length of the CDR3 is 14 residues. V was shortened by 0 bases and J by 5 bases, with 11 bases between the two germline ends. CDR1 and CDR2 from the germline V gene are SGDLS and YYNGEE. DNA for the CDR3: TGTGCCAGCAGCGTAGAAGTGAAGGGGTATGGCTACACCTTC. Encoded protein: CASSVEVKGYGYTF.

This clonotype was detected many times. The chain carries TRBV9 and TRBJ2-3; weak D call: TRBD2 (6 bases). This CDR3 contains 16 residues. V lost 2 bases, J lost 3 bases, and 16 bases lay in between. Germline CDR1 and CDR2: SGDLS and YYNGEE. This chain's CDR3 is CASSVLGGTRTDTQYF. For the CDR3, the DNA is TGTGCCAGCAGCGTTTTAGGCGGGACCCGAACAGATACGCAGTATTTT.

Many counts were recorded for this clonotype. Here the CDR3 DNA reads TGTGCCAGCAGCCCGGCGGGGAGTCGGGGCTCCTACAATGAGCAGTTCTTC. Amino acids: CASSPAGSRGSYNEQFF. The chain recombines TRBV9 with TRBJ2-1, with D possibly matching TRBD2 (6 bases). V gave up 4 bases and J gave up 0 bases, with 17 bases separating them. This CDR3 is built from 17 residues. Germline CDR1 and CDR2: SGDLS and YYNGEE. Full variable domain (outside the CDR3, taken from reference TRBV9 and TRBJ2-1): DSGVTQTPKHLITATGQRVTLRCSPRSGDLSVYWYQQSLDQGLQFLIQYYNGEERAKGNILERFSAQQFPDLHSELNLSSLELGDSALYFCASSPAGSRGSYNEQFFGPGTRLTVL.

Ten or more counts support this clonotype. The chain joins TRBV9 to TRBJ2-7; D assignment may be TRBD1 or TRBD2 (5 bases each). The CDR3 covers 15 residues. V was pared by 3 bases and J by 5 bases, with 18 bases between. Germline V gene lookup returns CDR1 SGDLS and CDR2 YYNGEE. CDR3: CASSERGLDWDEQYF. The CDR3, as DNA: TGTGCCAGCAGCGAGAGGGGTCTGGATTGGGACGAGCAGTACTTC.

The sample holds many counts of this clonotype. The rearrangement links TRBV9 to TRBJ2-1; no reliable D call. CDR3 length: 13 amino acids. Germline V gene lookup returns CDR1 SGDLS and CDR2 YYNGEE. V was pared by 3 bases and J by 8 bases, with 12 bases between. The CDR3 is CASSAPVFDEQFF. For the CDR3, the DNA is TGTGCCAGCAGCGCACCCGTGTTCGATGAGCAGTTCTTC.

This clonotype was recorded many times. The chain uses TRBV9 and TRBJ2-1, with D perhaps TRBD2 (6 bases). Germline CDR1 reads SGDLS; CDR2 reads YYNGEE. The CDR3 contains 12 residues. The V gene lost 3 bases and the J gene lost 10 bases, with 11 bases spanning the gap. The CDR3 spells CASSARDSEQFF. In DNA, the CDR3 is TGTGCCAGCAGCGCCAGGGACTCGGAGCAGTTCTTC.

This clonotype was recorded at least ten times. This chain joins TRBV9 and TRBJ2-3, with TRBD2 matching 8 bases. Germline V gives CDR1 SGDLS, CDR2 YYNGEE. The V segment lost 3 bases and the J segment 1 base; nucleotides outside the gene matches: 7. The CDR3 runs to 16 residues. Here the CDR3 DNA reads TGTGCCAGCAGCGCTGGGACTAGTCGGGGCACAGATACGCAGTATTTT. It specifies CASSAGTSRGTDTQYF.

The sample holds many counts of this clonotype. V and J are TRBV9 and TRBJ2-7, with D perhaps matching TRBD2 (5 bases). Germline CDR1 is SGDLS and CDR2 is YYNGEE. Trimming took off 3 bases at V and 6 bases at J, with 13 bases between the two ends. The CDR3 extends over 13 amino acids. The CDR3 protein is CASSAGLWREQYF. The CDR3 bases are TGTGCCAGCAGCGCGGGATTATGGCGCGAGCAGTACTTC.

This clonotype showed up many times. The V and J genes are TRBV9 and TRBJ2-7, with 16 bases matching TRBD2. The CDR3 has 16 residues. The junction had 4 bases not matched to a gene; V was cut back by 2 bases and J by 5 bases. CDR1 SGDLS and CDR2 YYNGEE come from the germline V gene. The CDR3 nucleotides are TGTGCCAGCAGCGTGGGACTAGCGGGAGGGCCAAACGAGCAGTACTTC. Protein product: CASSVGLAGGPNEQYF.

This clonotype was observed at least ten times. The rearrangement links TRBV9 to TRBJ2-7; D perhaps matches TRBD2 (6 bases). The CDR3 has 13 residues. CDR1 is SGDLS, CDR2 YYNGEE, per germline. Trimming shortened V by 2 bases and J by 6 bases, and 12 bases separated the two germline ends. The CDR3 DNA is TGTGCCAGCAGCGTCGGGAGTGGTCTCGAGCAGTACTTC. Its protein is CASSVGSGLEQYF.

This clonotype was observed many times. The CDR3 nucleotides are TGTGCCAGCAGTCAGACCGGGACAGGACTCTACAATGAGCAGTTCTTC. Encoded protein: CASSQTGTGLYNEQFF. This chain links TRBV9 with TRBJ2-1, with 8 bases identical to TRBD1. The V and J ends lost 5 bases and 3 bases, in that order; junction bases with no gene match: 10. Germline V gene data show CDR1 as SGDLS and CDR2 as YYNGEE. This CDR3 contains 16 residues.

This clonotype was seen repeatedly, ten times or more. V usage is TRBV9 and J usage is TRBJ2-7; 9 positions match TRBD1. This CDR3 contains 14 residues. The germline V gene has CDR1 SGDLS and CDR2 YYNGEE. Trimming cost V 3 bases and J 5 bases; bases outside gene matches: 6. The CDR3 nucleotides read TGTGCCAGCAGCGACCGGGACAGGGACCACGAGCAGTACTTC. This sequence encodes CASSDRDRDHEQYF.

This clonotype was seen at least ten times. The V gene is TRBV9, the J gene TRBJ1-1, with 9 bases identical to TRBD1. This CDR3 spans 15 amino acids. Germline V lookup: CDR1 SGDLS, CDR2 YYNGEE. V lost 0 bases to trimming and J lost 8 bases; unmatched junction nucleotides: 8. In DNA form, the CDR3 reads TGTGCCAGCAGCGTAGTCATCACCGGGACAGGGGAAGCTTTCTTT. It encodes CASSVVITGTGEAFF. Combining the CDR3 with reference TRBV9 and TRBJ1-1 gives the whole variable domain DSGVTQTPKHLITATGQRVTLRCSPRSGDLSVYWYQQSLDQGLQFLIQYYNGEERAKGNILERFSAQQFPDLHSELNLSSLELGDSALYFCASSVVITGTGEAFFGQGTRLTVV.

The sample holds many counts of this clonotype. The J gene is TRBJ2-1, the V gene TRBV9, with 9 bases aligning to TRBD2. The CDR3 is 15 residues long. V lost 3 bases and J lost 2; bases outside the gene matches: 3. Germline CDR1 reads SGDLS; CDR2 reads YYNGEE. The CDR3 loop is CASSATSGTYNEQFF. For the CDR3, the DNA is TGTGCCAGCAGCGCGACTAGCGGTACCTACAATGAGCAGTTCTTC.

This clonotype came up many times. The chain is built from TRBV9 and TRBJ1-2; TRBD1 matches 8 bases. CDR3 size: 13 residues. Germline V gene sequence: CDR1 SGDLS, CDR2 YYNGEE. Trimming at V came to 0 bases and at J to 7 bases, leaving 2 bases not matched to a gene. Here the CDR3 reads CASSVGDRLGYTF. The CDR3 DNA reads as TGTGCCAGCAGCGTAGGGGACAGGCTTGGCTACACCTTC.

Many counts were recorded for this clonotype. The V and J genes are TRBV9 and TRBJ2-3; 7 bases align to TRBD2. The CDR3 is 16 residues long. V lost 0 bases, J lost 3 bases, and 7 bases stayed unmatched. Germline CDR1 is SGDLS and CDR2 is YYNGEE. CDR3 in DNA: TGTGCCAGCAGCGTAGGGACCACCGGGAGGACAGATACGCAGTATTTT. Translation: CASSVGTTGRTDTQYF.

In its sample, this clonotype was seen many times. CDR3 amino acids: CASSVWGASGNTIYF. CDR3 nucleotide sequence: TGTGCCAGCAGCGTGTGGGGGGCGTCTGGAAACACCATATATTTT. This chain joins TRBV9 and TRBJ1-3, with D tentatively TRBD1 (6 bases). The CDR3 sequence is 15 residues long. CDR1 and CDR2 from the germline V gene are SGDLS and YYNGEE. Trimming took off 2 bases at V and 1 base at J, with 10 bases between the two ends.

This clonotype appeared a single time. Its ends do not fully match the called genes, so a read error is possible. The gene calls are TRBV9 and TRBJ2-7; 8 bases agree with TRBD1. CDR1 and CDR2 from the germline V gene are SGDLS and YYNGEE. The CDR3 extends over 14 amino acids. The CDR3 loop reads CDSSVGQGTYEQYF. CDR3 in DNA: TGTGACAGCAGCGTAGGACAGGGTACCTACGAGCAGTACTTC.

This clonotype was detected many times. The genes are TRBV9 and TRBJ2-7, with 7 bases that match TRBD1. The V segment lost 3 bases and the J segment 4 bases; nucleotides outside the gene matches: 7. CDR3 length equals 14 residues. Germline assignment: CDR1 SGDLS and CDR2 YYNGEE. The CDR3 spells CASSAQGQRYEQYF. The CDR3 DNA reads TGTGCCAGCAGCGCCCAGGGACAGCGTTACGAGCAGTACTTC.